This is a list of T cell receptor beta chains from one sample in a study of blood T cell repertoires in COVID-19. Sequencing used immunoSEQ multiplex PCR; TCRdb keeps in-frame clones, though not all of them. The sample includes approximately 250,000 clones, 75% to 90% seen only once; the top ten take around 12%. The sample consisted of peripheral blood. These receptors were obtained from a woman in her 70s with COVID-19, enrolled during active disease. Each CDR3 is given with its conserved first and last residue.

TRBV4-2,CASSQDGAGRNNEKLFF
TRBV19,CASSTTVYSNQPQHF
TRBV19,CASSNRGRLNEQYF
TRBV2,CASSVASGGGEQFF
TRBV23-1,CASGTGRHPSGNTIYF
TRBV29-1,CSVGPQRAYGYTF
TRBV7-8,CASSPGLAVEIQETQYF
TRBV4-3,CASSASGGDMVKLFF
TRBV18,CASSPPSLTDTQYF
TRBV19,CASSIDPWGVFVQPQHF
TRBV6-5,CASKGGGTEAFF
TRBV11-2,CASSSDYQETQYF
TRBV27,CASSQGTSGGRRTDTQYF
TRBV24-1,CATKGTGGPTDTQYF
TRBV12-5,CASGLGILGGTSTDTQYF
TRBV19,CASSKGTGSSDTQYF
TRBV27,CASRGGASGTGELFF
TRBV27,CASSFWPGKNIQYF
TRBV28,CASTPTGWGGYTF
TRBV19,CASRLGAEGYGYTF
TRBV12-5,CASGLGTPGQENTGELFF
TRBV7-2,CASSSQGALPGNTIYF